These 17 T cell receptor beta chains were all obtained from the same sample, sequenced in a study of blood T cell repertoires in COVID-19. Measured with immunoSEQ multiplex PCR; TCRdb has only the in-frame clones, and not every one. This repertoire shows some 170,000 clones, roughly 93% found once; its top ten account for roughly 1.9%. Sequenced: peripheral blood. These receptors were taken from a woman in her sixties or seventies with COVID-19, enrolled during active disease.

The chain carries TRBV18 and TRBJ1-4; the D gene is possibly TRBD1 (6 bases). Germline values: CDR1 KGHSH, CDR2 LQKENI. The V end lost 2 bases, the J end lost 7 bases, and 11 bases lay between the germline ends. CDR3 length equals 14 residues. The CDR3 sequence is CASSPTQGIEKLFF. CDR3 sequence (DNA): TGTGCCAGCTCACCAACACAGGGAATTGAAAAACTGTTTTTT.

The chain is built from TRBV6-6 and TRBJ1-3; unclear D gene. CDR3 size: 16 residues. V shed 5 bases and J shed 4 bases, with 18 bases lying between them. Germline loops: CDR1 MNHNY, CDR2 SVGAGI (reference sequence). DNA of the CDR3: TGTGCCAGCAGTCGACAATCAGGATGGCAAGGAAACACCATATATTTT. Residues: CASSRQSGWQGNTIYF.

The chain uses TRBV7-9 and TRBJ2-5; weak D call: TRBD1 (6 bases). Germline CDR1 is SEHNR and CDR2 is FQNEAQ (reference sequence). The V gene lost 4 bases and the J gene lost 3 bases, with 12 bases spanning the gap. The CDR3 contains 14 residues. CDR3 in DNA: TGTGCCAGCAGCTACAGGGTTCGCGAAGAGACCCAGTACTTC. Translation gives CASSYRVREETQYF.

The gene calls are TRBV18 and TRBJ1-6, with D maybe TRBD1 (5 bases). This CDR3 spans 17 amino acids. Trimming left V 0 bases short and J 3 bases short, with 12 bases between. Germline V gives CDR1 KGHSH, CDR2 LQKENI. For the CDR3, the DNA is TGTGCCAGCTCACCACCTGAAGGGGTCGACTATAATTCACCCCTCCACTTT. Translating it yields CASSPPEGVDYNSPLHF.

CDR3 residues: CASGTRVREPYGYTF. The CDR3 DNA sequence: TGTGCCAGCGGCACAAGGGTACGGGAACCCTATGGCTACACCTTC. The rearrangement joins TRBV7-7 to TRBJ1-2; D is ambiguous. This CDR3 comprises 15 residues. Germline V lookup: CDR1 SSHAT, CDR2 FNYEAQ (reference sequence). V was cut by 8 bases and J by 4 bases, with 20 bases left in between. Full variable domain (outside the CDR3, taken from reference TRBV7-7 and TRBJ1-2): GAGVSQSPRYKVTKRGQDVTLRCDPISSHATLYWYQQALGQGPEFLTYFNYEAQPDKSGLPSDRFSAERPEGSISTLTIQRTEQRDSAMYRCASGTRVREPYGYTFGSGTRLTVV.

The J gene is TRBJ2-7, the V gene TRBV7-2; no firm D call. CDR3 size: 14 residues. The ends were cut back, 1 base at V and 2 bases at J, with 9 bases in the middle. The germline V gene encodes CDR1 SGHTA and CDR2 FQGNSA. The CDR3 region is CASSLGQQAYEQYF. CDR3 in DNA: TGTGCCAGCAGCTTAGGACAACAAGCCTACGAGCAGTACTTC.

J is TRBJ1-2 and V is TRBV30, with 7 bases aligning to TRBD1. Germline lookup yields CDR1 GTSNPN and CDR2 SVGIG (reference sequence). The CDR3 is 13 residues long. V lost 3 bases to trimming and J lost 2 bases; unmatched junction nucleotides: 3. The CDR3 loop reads CAWSPGQNYGYTF. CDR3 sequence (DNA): TGTGCCTGGAGCCCGGGACAGAACTATGGCTACACCTTC.

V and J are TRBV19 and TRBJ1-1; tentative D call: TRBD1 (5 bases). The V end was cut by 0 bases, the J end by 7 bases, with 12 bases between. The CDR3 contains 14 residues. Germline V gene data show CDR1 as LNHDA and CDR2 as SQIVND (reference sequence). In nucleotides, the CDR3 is TGTGCCAGTAGTATAGAGGGGCGCGCAAGTGAAGCTTTCTTT. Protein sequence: CASSIEGRASEAFF.

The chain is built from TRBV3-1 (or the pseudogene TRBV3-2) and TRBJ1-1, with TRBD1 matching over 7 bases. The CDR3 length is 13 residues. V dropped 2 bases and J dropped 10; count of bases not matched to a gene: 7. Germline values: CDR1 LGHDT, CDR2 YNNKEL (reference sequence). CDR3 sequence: CASSQTGTAGAFF. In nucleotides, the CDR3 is TGTGCCAGCAGCCAAACAGGGACAGCGGGAGCTTTCTTT.

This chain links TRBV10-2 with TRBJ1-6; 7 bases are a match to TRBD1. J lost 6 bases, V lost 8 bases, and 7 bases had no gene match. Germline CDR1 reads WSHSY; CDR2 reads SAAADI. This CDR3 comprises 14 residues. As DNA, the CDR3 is TGCGCCAGCGGCTCAGGGGGTGTTAATTCACCCCTCCACTTT. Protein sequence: CASGSGGVNSPLHF.

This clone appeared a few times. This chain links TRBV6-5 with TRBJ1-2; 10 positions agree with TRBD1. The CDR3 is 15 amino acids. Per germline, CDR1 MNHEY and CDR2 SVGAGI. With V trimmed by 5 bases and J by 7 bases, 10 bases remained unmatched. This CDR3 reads CASSPSTGGAGGYTF. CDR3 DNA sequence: TGTGCCAGCAGTCCCTCGACAGGGGGCGCGGGTGGCTACACCTTC.

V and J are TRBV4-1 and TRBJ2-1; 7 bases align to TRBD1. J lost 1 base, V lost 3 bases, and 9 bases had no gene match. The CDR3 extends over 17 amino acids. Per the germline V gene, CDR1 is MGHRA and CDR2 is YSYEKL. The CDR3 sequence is CASSQAPGQFSYNEQFF. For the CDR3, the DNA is TGCGCCAGCAGCCAGGCGCCGGGACAGTTTTCCTACAATGAGCAGTTCTTC.

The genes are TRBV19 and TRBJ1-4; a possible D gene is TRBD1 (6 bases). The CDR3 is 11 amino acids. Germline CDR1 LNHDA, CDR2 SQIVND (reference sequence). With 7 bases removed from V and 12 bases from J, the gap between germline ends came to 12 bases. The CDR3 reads CASTTGPELFF. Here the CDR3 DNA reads TGTGCCAGTACTACAGGGCCCGAACTGTTTTTT.

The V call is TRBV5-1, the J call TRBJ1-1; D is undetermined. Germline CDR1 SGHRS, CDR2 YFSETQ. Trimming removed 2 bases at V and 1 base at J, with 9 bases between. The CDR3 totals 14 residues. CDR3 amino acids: CASSLSVPNTEAFF. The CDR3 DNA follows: TGCGCCAGCAGCTTATCGGTTCCGAACACTGAAGCTTTCTTT.

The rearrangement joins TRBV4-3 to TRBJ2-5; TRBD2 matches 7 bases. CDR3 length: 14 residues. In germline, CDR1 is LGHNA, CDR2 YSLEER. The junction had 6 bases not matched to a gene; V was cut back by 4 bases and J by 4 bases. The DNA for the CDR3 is TGCGCCAGCAGCCCACTTGGGGAGGGAGAGACCCAGTACTTC. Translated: CASSPLGEGETQYF.

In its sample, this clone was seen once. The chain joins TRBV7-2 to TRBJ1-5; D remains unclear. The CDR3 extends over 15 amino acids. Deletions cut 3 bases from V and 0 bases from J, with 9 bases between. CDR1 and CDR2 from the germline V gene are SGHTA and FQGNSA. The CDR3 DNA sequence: TGTGCCAGCAGCTTTAGCGGGAATAGCAATCAGCCCCAGCATTTT. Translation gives CASSFSGNSNQPQHF.

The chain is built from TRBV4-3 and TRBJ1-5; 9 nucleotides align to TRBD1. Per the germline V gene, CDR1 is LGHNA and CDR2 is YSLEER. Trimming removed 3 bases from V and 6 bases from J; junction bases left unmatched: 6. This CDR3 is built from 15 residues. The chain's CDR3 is CASSHGTGSGQPQHF. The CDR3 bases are TGCGCCAGCAGCCACGGGACAGGGTCGGGTCAGCCCCAGCATTTT.